This T cell receptor beta chain was observed in a study of blood T cell repertoires in COVID-19. In the original processing: Amplification of reference gene primers provided the estimated nucleated cell counts. Assay used: immunoSEQ multiplex PCR; TCRdb lists only in-frame clones, some missing. That table supplies the V and J calls and clone size; D and trimming were determined from the DNA. This sample has around 130,000 clones, with 84% found just once. Germline-derived CDR1 and CDR2 are SGDLS and YYNGEE. There are 16 residues in the CDR3. The V gene end was trimmed by 3 bases and the J gene end by 5 bases; junction bases not matched to a gene: 10.

Specimen: peripheral blood. J is TRBJ2-4 and V is TRBV9, with 8 bases matching TRBD1. The TCR was taken from a human donor in a cohort sampled during active COVID-19. CDR3 bases: TGTGCCAGCAGCGCTCAGGGGGCGCGGCCCGAAAACATTCAGTACTTC. Residues: CASSAQGARPENIQYF.